This entry features one T cell receptor beta chain sequence. Its antigen remains unknown. Germline trimming cut 7 bases from V and 4 bases from J; bases unmatched to any gene: 16. The CDR3 contains 18 residues. Germline V CDR1 and CDR2: MDHEN, SYDVKM. The data were taken from a study of T cell repertoires in cytomegalovirus infection. As for the study in general: Public signatures in TCR beta pointed to CMV infection and matching HLA type.

Points from the study as a whole: Dominant in the ex vivo response were TCR beta clonotypes restricted by HLA-C and specific for CMV.

TCRdb called the reads again in MiXCR, with one record for every CDR3 protein. The sample has approximately 290,000 distinct CDR3 sequences; 25% are singletons. The material sequenced was PBMCs. This TCR was sampled from a human donor in good health (CMV status not recorded). Some clones in this sample may be carry-over from other donors' samples. The V and J genes are TRBV28 and TRBJ2-5; 12 bases map to TRBD2. The CDR3 loop reads CASTYTGRLAGVAETQYF. The CDR3 DNA follows: TGTGCCAGCACCTACACAGGGAGACTAGCGGGAGTGGCAGAGACCCAGTACTTC.